Listed here are 21 T cell receptor beta chains from one sample, sequenced in a study of blood T cells in healthy people across ages. PCR was performed a second time for about 7 to 12 cycles using a sample-barcoded 5' primer and a J-beta primer mix. TCRdb reanalysed the 5' RACE reads using MiXCR and keeps one entry per CDR3 protein. The data hold approximately 600,000 distinct CDR3 sequences, with around 54% observed a single time. Sequencing input: blood. The receptors were gathered from a man aged 55 to 69 in good health.

The V gene is TRBV20-1, the J gene TRBJ2-5; D not resolved. Germline V gene data show CDR1 as DFQATT and CDR2 as SNEGSKA (reference sequence). The CDR3 runs 15 residues. Trimming left V 0 bases short and J 4 bases short, with 15 bases between. The CDR3 loop reads CSARDVAPARETQYF. The CDR3 nucleotides read TGCAGTGCTAGAGATGTAGCCCCCGCGAGAGAGACCCAGTACTTC.

This chain connects TRBV20-1 to TRBJ2-1, with 7 bases aligning to TRBD2. J gave up 4 bases and V 5 bases, and 8 bases lay outside the gene matches. The CDR3 contains 14 residues. CDR1 and CDR2 from the germline V gene are DFQATT and SNEGSKA (reference sequence). CDR3 amino acids: CSAGAAGTYNEQFF. The CDR3 bases are TGCAGTGCTGGGGCAGCGGGAACGTACAATGAGCAGTTCTTC.

The gene calls are TRBV6-2 or TRBV6-3 and TRBJ1-2; no clear D. The germline V gene encodes CDR1 MNHEY and CDR2 SVGEGT. Trimming shortened V by 0 bases and J by 5 bases, and 10 bases separated the two germline ends. CDR3 length: 14 amino acids. The CDR3 DNA reads TGTGCCAGCAGTTACTCGATGAATAGTTATGGCTACACCTTC. Protein sequence: CASSYSMNSYGYTF.

This clonotype was seen ten or more times. The CDR3 DNA is TGTGCCAGCCAACTAGCGGGCACAGATACGCAGTATTTT. It encodes CASQLAGTDTQYF. V usage is TRBV27 and J usage is TRBJ2-3; 8 positions match TRBD2. V lost 8 bases, J lost 1 base, and 2 bases stayed unmatched. Germline CDR1 and CDR2: MNHEY and SMNVEV (reference sequence). This CDR3 contains 13 residues.

This rearrangement joins TRBV11-2 to TRBJ2-7; D assignment may be TRBD1 or TRBD2 (5 bases each). The CDR3 is 13 amino acids. V lost 4 bases, J lost 3 bases, and 10 bases lay in between. Germline V gene sequence: CDR1 SGHAT, CDR2 FQNNGV. The CDR3 DNA reads TGTGCCAGCAGCTCGGGGCGCCGCTACGAGCAGTACTTC. This sequence encodes CASSSGRRYEQYF.

This sequence joins TRBV5-1 and TRBJ2-2; D possibly corresponds to TRBD1 (6 bases). V shed 0 bases and J shed 0 bases, with 15 bases lying between them. Germline assignment: CDR1 SGHRS and CDR2 YFSETQ. The CDR3 spans 18 residues. CDR3 sequence: CASSLVGGVGPNTGELFF. CDR3 bases: TGCGCCAGCAGCTTGGTTGGGGGCGTTGGACCGAACACCGGGGAGCTGTTTTTT.

The chain uses TRBV7-9 and TRBJ1-4; no definite D call. The CDR3 has 15 residues. The V end was cut by 1 base, the J end by 7 bases, with 13 bases between. Germline lookup yields CDR1 SEHNR and CDR2 FQNEAQ (reference sequence). In DNA form, the CDR3 reads TGTGCCAGCAGCTTAGAGGGATTGAAGGGTGAAAAACTGTTTTTT. The encoded protein is CASSLEGLKGEKLFF.

V is TRBV20-1 and J is TRBJ2-1, with TRBD2 matching 10 bases. Losses at the gene ends were 4 bases for V and 4 bases for J; bases not matched to a gene: 7. CDR3 length: 15 amino acids. From germline, CDR1 is DFQATT and CDR2 SNEGSKA (reference sequence). The CDR3 sequence: CSAIKRGGLYNEQFF. CDR3 DNA sequence: TGCAGTGCTATTAAGCGGGGGGGCTTATACAATGAGCAGTTCTTC.

The J gene is TRBJ2-5, the V gene TRBV28; TRBD2 aligns across 11 bases. V dropped 7 bases and J dropped 0; count of bases not matched to a gene: 13. CDR3 size: 18 residues. The germline V gene has CDR1 MDHEN and CDR2 SYDVKM. The CDR3 DNA reads as TGTGCCAGCACCCGGGGGGAAACTAGCGGGGGCCACCAAGAGACCCAGTACTTC. This sequence encodes CASTRGETSGGHQETQYF.

This clonotype came up a few times. The CDR3 reads CASRTEDEQYF. As DNA, the CDR3 is TGTGCCAGCAGGACAGAGGACGAGCAGTACTTC. This chain links TRBV6-5 with TRBJ2-5; TRBD1 might be the D (5 bases). The DNA end is a closer match to TRBJ2-7, so the J assignment may be wrong. Germline V gene data show CDR1 as MNHEY and CDR2 as SVGAGI. CDR3 length: 11 amino acids.

The chain combines TRBV3-1 with TRBJ2-1; D call uncertain. CDR1 is LGHDT and CDR2 is YNNKEL in the germline V gene (reference sequence). The CDR3 is 14 amino acids. V gave up 1 base and J gave up 0 bases, with 4 bases separating them. The CDR3 DNA is TGTGCCAGCAGCCAAGTCAGCTCCTACAATGAGCAGTTCTTC. Protein product: CASSQVSSYNEQFF.

The rearrangement joins TRBV2 to TRBJ1-1; D may be TRBD1 (6 bases). Per germline, CDR1 SNHLY and CDR2 FYNNEI. The CDR3 sequence is 14 residues long. The germline V and J ends were trimmed by 6 bases and 4 bases, with 15 bases remaining between them. CDR3 in DNA: TGTGCCAGCAGCAGAAACAGGGTTGGCACTGAAGCTTTCTTT. This sequence encodes CASSRNRVGTEAFF.

The chain joins TRBV20-1 to TRBJ1-6; weak D call: TRBD1 (6 bases). Germline V gives CDR1 DFQATT, CDR2 SNEGSKA (reference sequence). The germline V and J ends were trimmed by 0 bases and 7 bases, with 22 bases remaining between them. This CDR3 is built from 18 residues. The CDR3 DNA follows: TGCAGTGCTAGAGATCCCGTACAGGGCGCAATGTTGAATTCACCCCTCCACTTT. As protein: CSARDPVQGAMLNSPLHF.

The V call is TRBV20-1, the J call TRBJ2-3; D uncertain. The CDR3 spans 12 residues. The germline V and J ends were trimmed by 7 bases and 5 bases, with 13 bases remaining between them. The V gene's germline CDR1 is DFQATT and CDR2 SNEGSKA (reference sequence). The CDR3 bases are TGCAGTGAAGTATTAGAGAAAGATACGCAGTATTTT. Protein product: CSEVLEKDTQYF.

V is TRBV4-1 and J is TRBJ2-4, with TRBD2 matching over 15 bases. The CDR3 extends over 19 amino acids. Trimming took 5 bases from V and 0 from J; bases not matched to a gene: 8. Germline CDR1 is MGHRA and CDR2 is YSYEKL. The CDR3 nucleotides read TGCGCCAGCAGCGGTCAGTGGACTAGCGGGGGGGAAGCCAAAAACATTCAGTACTTC. Residues: CASSGQWTSGGEAKNIQYF.

This clonotype was counted a few times. V gene TRBV29-1 combines with J gene TRBJ1-1; D might be TRBD1 (6 bases). The CDR3 contains 14 residues. Germline-derived CDR1 and CDR2 are SQVTM and ANQGSEA. V lost 6 bases and J lost 2, with 16 bases in between. The DNA for the CDR3 is TGCAGCGTAGTCCGGTCGGGGGCAAACACTGAAGCTTTCTTT. Translation: CSVVRSGANTEAFF.

The chain combines TRBV6-1 with TRBJ2-5; 9 bases are shared with TRBD1. The CDR3 runs 15 residues. The germline V gene encodes CDR1 MNHNS and CDR2 SASEGT. J was trimmed by 5 bases and V by 7 bases; bases with no gene match: 11. The CDR3 DNA reads TGTGCCAGCACCGTTAACAGGGGGCGCACGGAGACCCAGTACTTC. Protein product: CASTVNRGRTETQYF.

The rearrangement uses TRBV6-5 and TRBJ1-2; 7 bases map to TRBD1. Germline values: CDR1 MNHEY, CDR2 SVGAGI. There are 15 residues in the CDR3. Trimming cost V 0 bases and J 4 bases; bases outside gene matches: 5. The CDR3, as DNA: TGTGCCAGCAGTTACTCGACAACAGGGGTCTATGGCTACACCTTC. This encodes CASSYSTTGVYGYTF.

The chain is built from TRBV4-3 and TRBJ1-4, with 9 bases fitting TRBD1. CDR1 and CDR2 (germline): LGHNA, YSLEER. CDR3 size: 16 residues. Trimming at V came to 4 bases and at J to 8 bases, leaving 11 bases not matched to a gene. The CDR3 loop is CASSRGTGSGNEKLFF. The CDR3 DNA reads as TGCGCCAGCAGCCGCGGGACAGGGAGTGGGAACGAAAAACTGTTTTTT.

The table lists this clonotype with a few counts. The rearrangement joins TRBV29-1 to TRBJ2-1; TRBD1 might be the D (5 bases). The CDR3 has 13 residues. Germline CDR1 SQVTM, CDR2 ANQGSEA. V dropped 7 bases and J dropped 2 bases, with 12 bases sitting between them. The CDR3 coding sequence is TGCAGCGCCAGGGAACAGACCTACAATGAGCAGTTCTTC. Amino acids: CSAREQTYNEQFF.

V is TRBV28 and J is TRBJ2-7, with D perhaps given as TRBD1 or TRBD2 (6 bases each). The CDR3 is 18 residues long. V was cut by 5 bases and J by 0 bases, with 23 bases left in between. Germline-derived CDR1 and CDR2 are MDHEN and SYDVKM. The CDR3 DNA sequence: TGTGCCAGCAGTCCCCCCTTCCCGACAGGAGGGAACTCCTACGAGCAGTACTTC. This translates into CASSPPFPTGGNSYEQYF.